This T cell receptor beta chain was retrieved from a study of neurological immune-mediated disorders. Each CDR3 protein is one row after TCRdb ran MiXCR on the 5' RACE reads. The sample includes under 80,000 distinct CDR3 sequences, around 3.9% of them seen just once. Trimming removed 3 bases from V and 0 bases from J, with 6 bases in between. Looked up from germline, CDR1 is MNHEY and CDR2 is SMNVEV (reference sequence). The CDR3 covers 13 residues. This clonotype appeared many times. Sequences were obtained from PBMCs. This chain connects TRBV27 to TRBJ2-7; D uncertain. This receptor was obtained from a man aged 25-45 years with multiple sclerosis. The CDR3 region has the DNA TGTGCCAGCAGTTTCGTTAACTCCTACGAGCAGTACTTC. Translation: CASSFVNSYEQYF.